The rows below give T cell receptor beta chains drawn from one sample of a study of cytomegalovirus exposure and HLA in healthy donors. Assay used: immunoSEQ multiplex PCR; TCRdb lists only in-frame clones, some missing. The sample carries under 150,000 clones, roughly 79% recorded once. Sequences were obtained from PBMCs. Every receptor here comes from a woman aged 45-65 years in good health and CMV-seronegative. The CDR3 runs from the conserved cysteine through the conserved F or W. Fields, in order: J gene, V gene, D gene, clone size, CDR3 DNA, CDR3 protein. A D gene is named only where the DNA matches it firmly. Clone size is shown for a subset of rows, as once, few, many or a class of expanded clone.

TRBJ2-2 TRBV11-2 - - TGTGCCAGCAGCTTAGATCTAGGGGTCAAAGCCGGGGAGCTGTTTTTT CASSLDLGVKAGELFF
TRBJ1-5 TRBV7-9 TRBD1 - TGTGCCAGCAGCTTAGGGACAGGGGTTGCGGGGGGGAGCAATCAGCCCCAGCATTTT CASSLGTGVAGGSNQPQHF
TRBJ1-4 TRBV28 - once TGTGCCAGCAGTTTTCCGGGAGCAACTAATGAAAAACTGTTTTTT CASSFPGATNEKLFF
TRBJ1-3 TRBV4-2 - - TGTGCCAGCAGCCAAGATGCGGGGGGGACCTCTGGAAACACCATATATTTT CASSQDAGGTSGNTIYF
TRBJ2-7 TRBV2 - - TGTGCCAGCAGTCAAGACGGAGATAAGACCTACGAGCAGTACTTC CASSQDGDKTYEQYF
TRBJ2-2 TRBV9 - - TGTGCCAGCAGCGTACGCACCGGGGAGCTGTTTTTT CASSVRTGELFF
TRBJ1-5 TRBV5-1 - - TGCGCCAGCAGCCGGGAGGGCAATCAGCCCCAGCATTTT CASSREGNQPQHF
TRBJ2-1 TRBV4-1 TRBD2 few TGCGCCAGCAGCCGAGCAACTAGCGGGAGCTCCTACAATGAGCAGTTCTTC CASSRATSGSSYNEQFF
TRBJ2-5 TRBV5-4 TRBD2 - TGTGCCAGCAGCTTGACGGGGGGGCAAGAGACCCAGTACTTC CASSLTGGQETQYF
TRBJ1-5 TRBV28 - - TGTGCCAGCAGTTCCCGGTCCGCCAATCAGCCCCAGCATTTT CASSSRSANQPQHF
TRBJ1-2 TRBV4-2 - - TGTGCCAGCAGCCGGGAGGGTTTCTCTGGCTACACCTTC CASSREGFSGYTF
TRBJ2-3 TRBV6-5 TRBD2 - TGTGCCACTAGCGGGAGAGGGGTAGATACGCAGTATTTT CATSGRGVDTQYF
TRBJ2-7 TRBV2 - - TGTGCCACATCGGACAGTACCTACGAGCAGTACTTC CATSDSTYEQYF
TRBJ2-1 TRBV4-1 TRBD1 few TGCGCCAGCAGCCAAGATTTACGGGGACAGCAGCAGTTCTTC CASSQDLRGQQQFF
TRBJ2-1 TRBV28 TRBD2 - TGTGCCAGCAGTTCATCGTCTGGCGGGAGGTACAATGAGCAGTTCTTC CASSSSSGGRYNEQFF
TRBJ1-1 TRBV6-5 TRBD1 few TGTGCCAGCAGTTTACAGGGGGTTGGCACTGAAGCTTTCTTT CASSLQGVGTEAFF
TRBJ1-1 TRBV25-1 - - TGTGCCAGCAGTGATCGGGAGAGAGCTTTCTTT CASSDRERAFF
TRBJ1-5 TRBV7-3 - - TGTGCCAGCAGCCGAGGAAGCAATCAGCCCCAGCATTTT CASSRGSNQPQHF
TRBJ1-1 TRBV7-9 TRBD1 - TGTGCCAGCAGCTTCGACAGGGTCGGAACGAACACTGAAGCTTTCTTT CASSFDRVGTNTEAFF
TRBJ2-7 TRBV19 - - TGTGCCAGTAGCGTCGGCGGCTACGAGCAGTACTTC CASSVGGYEQYF
TRBJ1-5 TRBV4-1 - - TGCGCCAGCAGCCAAGGAGGGTGGTCAGGGCAGGGGTCGGATCAGCCCCAGCATTTT CASSQGGWSGQGSDQPQHF
TRBJ1-1 TRBV28 TRBD1 - TGTGCCAGCAGTTTGTGGGACAGGGAAAACACTGAAGCTTTCTTT CASSLWDRENTEAFF
TRBJ2-5 TRBV10-3 TRBD2 - TGTGCCATCAGTGGCGGGGGGGCAGGGGAGACCCAGTACTTC CAISGGGAGETQYF
TRBJ1-1 TRBV7-9 - few TGTGCCAGCAGCCCTTTTAACAGGCAACGCACTGAAGCTTTCTTT CASSPFNRQRTEAFF
TRBJ2-6 TRBV5-1 TRBD1 - TGCGCCAGCAGCTGGGGGAGTCGAACAGGGGGATCCTCTGGGGCCAACGTCCTGACTTTC CASSWGSRTGGSSGANVLTF
TRBJ2-2 TRBV7-2 TRBD2 - TGTGCCAGCAGCTTCGGCGCGGGAGACTTCGGGGAGCTGTTTTTT CASSFGAGDFGELFF
TRBJ1-4 TRBV4-3 TRBD1 - TGCGCCAGCAGCCCCGGACAGGTGGGGGGTGAAAAACTGTTTTTT CASSPGQVGGEKLFF
TRBJ2-5 TRBV5-6 - - TGTGCCAGCAGCTCCCGCGGAGTGGGTCGAGAGACCCAGTACTTC CASSSRGVGRETQYF
TRBJ1-1 TRBV19 - - TGTGCCAGTAGTATAGATGGGACACTATTGAACACTGAAGCTTTCTTT CASSIDGTLLNTEAFF
TRBJ2-3 TRBV7-2 - - TGTGCCAGCAGCGCAGGGCCCACTTCGACAGATACGCAGTATTTT CASSAGPTSTDTQYF
TRBJ1-3 TRBV13 TRBD1 few TGTGCCAGCAGCCTACAGGGGGCGGACACCATATATTTT CASSLQGADTIYF
TRBJ2-7 TRBV30 - - TGTGCCTGGAGTGTACGTCTTAGAGACAGGTCGTACGAGCAGTACTTC CAWSVRLRDRSYEQYF
TRBJ2-7 TRBV7-2 TRBD1 - TGTGCCAGCAGCTTAGGGACAGGGGTACAGTACTTC CASSLGTGVQYF
TRBJ2-7 TRBV28 - - TGTGCCAGCACGGGGGGCCCATACGAGCAGTACTTC CASTGGPYEQYF
TRBJ1-5 TRBV11-2 - - TGTGCCAGCAGCTTAGGGGGAGAGTACAGCAATCAGCCCCAGCATTTT CASSLGGEYSNQPQHF
TRBJ1-5 TRBV19 - - TGTGCCAGTAGCCAGGGCTGGGCCATCAATCAGCCCCAGCATTTT CASSQGWAINQPQHF
TRBJ1-1 TRBV6-1 - - TGTGCCAGCAGGGAAAGGCCGGGGAACACTGAAGCTTTCTTT CASRERPGNTEAFF
TRBJ2-5 TRBV5-1 TRBD1 - TGCGCCAGCAGCTTGGTAGGGACAGGGGGCAGAGAGACCCAGTACTTC CASSLVGTGGRETQYF
TRBJ2-1 TRBV5-4 - - TGTGCCAGCAGCTTGACTTCGAGCTCCTACAATGAGCAGTTCTTC CASSLTSSSYNEQFF
TRBJ1-1 TRBV6-5 TRBD1 - TGTGCCAGCAGTTACTTTAACGTCCCGGGACAGGTTGAAGCTTTCTTT CASSYFNVPGQVEAFF
TRBJ1-5 TRBV4-1 TRBD1 - TGCGCCAGCAGCCAAGATTTTTTCGGCCAGGGGGGACAGCCCCAGAATTTT CASSQDFFGQGGQPQNF
TRBJ2-6 TRBV18 - few TGTGCCAGCTCACCAGAAGGACACTCCTCTGGGGCCAACGTCCTGACTTTC CASSPEGHSSGANVLTF
TRBJ2-1 TRBV5-4 - - TGTGCCAGCAGCCGTGCGGATATAAGCTCCTACAATGAGCAGTTCTTC CASSRADISSYNEQFF
TRBJ2-5 TRBV30 TRBD2 - TGTGCCTGGAGCAGCGGGAGGGCCGAGACCCAGTACTTC CAWSSGRAETQYF
TRBJ2-1 TRBV19 - - TGTGCCAGTAAGACAGGACCCCGACTTGGTGAGCAGTTCTTC CASKTGPRLGEQFF
TRBJ1-1 TRBV5-8 - - TGTGCCAGCAGCGGGGGGGACCGGTCGAACACTGAAGCTTTCTTT CASSGGDRSNTEAFF
TRBJ2-7 TRBV9 - once TGTGCCAGCAGCGTAGCCCCGGGAACCAACTACGAGCAGTACTTC CASSVAPGTNYEQYF
TRBJ2-3 TRBV18 - few TGTGCCAGCCCGTATGGGCAGGGCAGCACAGATACGCAGTATTTT CASPYGQGSTDTQYF
TRBJ2-3 TRBV7-3 TRBD2 once TGTGCCAGCACCCCGGGGAGGCGGGAGTTGACAGATACGCAGTATTTT CASTPGRRELTDTQYF
TRBJ2-3 TRBV28 - - TGTGCCAGTCGACCGGACAGGGAGGGTCGGGATACGCAGTATTTT CASRPDREGRDTQYF
TRBJ1-1 TRBV29-1 - - TGCAGTGCTGACAGCGGGGGAGCTTTCTTT CSADSGGAFF